This is a list of T cell receptor beta chains from one sample in a study of blood T cell repertoires in COVID-19. Only in-frame clones appear in the TCRdb table, and some are missing; sequencing was by immunoSEQ multiplex PCR. The table lists approximately 200,000 clones, roughly 84% of them singletons, with 10% in the top ten. The sequenced sample consisted of peripheral blood. The origin of the receptors is a woman older than 75 with COVID-19, enrolled during active disease. Each CDR3 is given with its conserved first and last residue. D genes are given only for firm matches. Expanded clones get a size class; other rows say once, few or many, or leave the size out.

TRBV6-4	.	.	TRBJ2-3	CASPDGGPCTDTQYF	TGTGCCAGTCCGGACGGGGGGCCTTGCACAGATACGCAGTATTTT
TRBV19	.	.	TRBJ1-2	CASSNRPLKGYTF	TGTGCCAGTAGTAACAGGCCCTTAAAAGGCTACACCTTC
TRBV12-3/TRBV12-4	.	.	TRBJ2-2	CASSPQTGELFF	TGTGCCAGCAGTCCTCAGACCGGGGAGCTGTTTTTT
TRBV7-2	.	.	TRBJ2-4	CASSLVGGGGPAKNIQYF	TGTGCCAGCAGCTTAGTAGGCGGCGGGGGCCCAGCCAAAAACATTCAGTACTTC
TRBV29-1	TRBD2	.	TRBJ2-3	CSVMGLAGLSTDTQYF	TGCAGCGTTATGGGACTAGCGGGGTTGAGCACAGATACGCAGTATTTT
TRBV7-9	TRBD2	.	TRBJ2-1	CASSLVRGGSYNEQFF	TGTGCCAGCAGCTTAGTACGGGGGGGCTCCTACAATGAGCAGTTCTTC
TRBV7-9	.	.	TRBJ2-5	CASQGETQYF	TGTGCCAGTCAGGGAGAGACCCAGTACTTC
TRBV7-6	TRBD1	.	TRBJ1-2	CASSLGPGGDYGYTF	TGTGCCAGCAGCTTAGGGCCAGGGGGTGATTATGGCTACACCTTC
TRBV5-1	.	.	TRBJ2-3	CASSSPSSGDTQYF	TGCGCCAGCAGCTCCCCCAGTTCAGGAGATACGCAGTATTTT
TRBV7-2	TRBD2	.	TRBJ2-7	CASSSESSGGAYEQYF	TGTGCCAGCAGCTCAGAGAGTAGCGGGGGGGCCTACGAGCAGTACTTC
TRBV30	.	.	TRBJ1-3	CAWSAPGFSGNTIYF	TGTGCCTGGAGTGCGCCGGGATTCTCTGGAAACACCATATATTTT
TRBV5-1	.	.	TRBJ2-5	CASSLMAGYYQETQYF	TGCGCCAGCAGCTTGATGGCGGGGTACTACCAAGAGACCCAGTACTTC
TRBV2	.	.	TRBJ1-5	CASSGQLGNQPQHF	TGTGCCAGCAGTGGACAGCTTGGCAATCAGCCCCAGCATTTT
TRBV7-3	.	.	TRBJ2-3	CASSPSSVASTDTQYF	TGTGCCAGCAGCCCGTCCAGCGTGGCTAGCACAGATACGCAGTATTTT
TRBV6-1	.	.	TRBJ1-2	CASSELGRDGYTF	TGTGCCAGCAGTGAGTTAGGCAGGGATGGCTACACCTTC
TRBV2	TRBD1	.	TRBJ2-3	CASRPRGLSTDTQYF	TGTGCCAGCAGGCCCAGGGGGCTTAGCACAGATACGCAGTATTTT
TRBV5-6	.	.	TRBJ1-1	CASSLALNTEAFF	TGTGCCAGCAGCTTGGCGTTGAACACTGAAGCTTTCTTT
TRBV11-3	TRBD2	.	TRBJ2-5	CASWRLAGPQETQYF	TGTGCCAGCTGGCGACTAGCGGGGCCTCAAGAGACCCAGTACTTC
TRBV2	TRBD1	.	TRBJ1-1	CASSRDRVGEAFF	TGTGCCAGCAGCCGGGACAGGGTCGGTGAAGCTTTCTTT
TRBV6-4	.	.	TRBJ1-2	CASNVETGYGYTF	TGTGCCAGCAACGTAGAGACGGGATATGGCTACACCTTC
TRBV5-4	.	.	TRBJ2-1	CASSPRVGQGNEQFF	TGTGCCAGCAGCCCGCGTGTGGGGCAGGGCAATGAGCAGTTCTTC
TRBV29-1	.	.	TRBJ2-5	CSVVRTTQETQYF	TGCAGCGTAGTTCGGACTACCCAAGAGACCCAGTACTTC
TRBV28	.	.	TRBJ1-4	CASTGNSGGFNEKLFF	TGTGCCAGCACCGGGAACAGTGGCGGGTTTAATGAAAAACTGTTTTTT
TRBV4-1	TRBD1	.	TRBJ2-1	CASSHDGTGGYNEQFF	TGCGCCAGCAGCCACGACGGGACAGGGGGGTACAATGAGCAGTTCTTC
TRBV10-3	.	.	TRBJ2-3	CAISENLRADTQYF	TGTGCCATCAGTGAAAACCTACGGGCAGATACGCAGTATTTT
TRBV19	TRBD1	.	TRBJ1-5	CASSGTGGRRAQHF	TGTGCCAGTTCAGGGACAGGGGGCAGAAGGGCCCAGCATTTT
TRBV7-2	.	few	TRBJ1-1	CASRPRLEGEAFF	TGTGCCAGCAGACCTCGCCTCGAGGGTGAAGCTTTCTTT
TRBV19	TRBD2	.	TRBJ2-1	CASSKGGGGSYNEQFF	TGTGCCAGTAGTAAAGGCGGGGGGGGCTCCTACAATGAGCAGTTCTTC
TRBV3-1/TRBV3-2	.	.	TRBJ1-4	CASSQGGGLHEKLFF	TGTGCCAGCAGCCAAGGAGGGGGTCTGCATGAAAAACTGTTTTTT
TRBV10-3	.	.	TRBJ1-4	CAISETGQTNEKLFF	TGTGCCATCAGTGAGACAGGGCAGACTAATGAAAAACTGTTTTTT
TRBV27	.	.	TRBJ1-1	CASTPIQGTPAGEAFF	TGTGCCAGCACCCCCATACAGGGAACACCCGCTGGCGAAGCTTTCTTT
TRBV28	.	.	TRBJ1-2	CASIGALGSYTF	TGTGCCAGCATTGGGGCCCTAGGAAGCTACACCTTC
TRBV29-1	TRBD1	.	TRBJ1-2	CSVEGTGGSYGYTF	TGCAGCGTTGAAGGGACAGGGGGCAGCTATGGCTACACCTTC
TRBV30	.	.	TRBJ1-1	CAWSTGRTEAFF	TGTGCCTGGAGCACAGGGCGCACTGAAGCTTTCTTT
TRBV3-1/TRBV3-2	.	.	TRBJ1-3	CASSQEGGSGNTIYF	TGTGCCAGCAGCCAAGAAGGGGGCTCTGGAAACACCATATATTTT
TRBV7-2	.	.	TRBJ2-5	CASSARTVGETQYF	TGTGCCAGCAGCGCCAGGACAGTCGGGGAGACCCAGTACTTC
TRBV25-1	.	.	TRBJ2-5	CASSGVPGQSDKTQYF	TGTGCCAGCAGTGGAGTACCTGGACAGAGCGATAAGACCCAGTACTTC
TRBV12-3/TRBV12-4	.	few	TRBJ1-6	CASTPRGGSPLHF	TGTGCCAGCACCCCTCGGGGAGGCTCACCCCTCCACTTT
TRBV6-5	.	.	TRBJ2-6	CASSSVQGAGANVLTF	TGTGCCAGCAGTTCCGTACAGGGCGCTGGGGCCAACGTCCTGACTTTC
TRBV15	TRBD1	.	TRBJ1-4	CATSIPVPTGTATTNEKLFF	TGTGCCACCAGCATCCCTGTCCCCACCGGGACAGCAACAACTAATGAAAAACTGTTTTTT
TRBV10-3	TRBD2	once	TRBJ2-3	CASNRLAGGGDTQYF	TGTGCCAGCAACAGACTAGCGGGGGGAGGAGATACGCAGTATTTT
TRBV7-9	.	.	TRBJ2-3	CASSTQDTADTQYF	TGTGCCAGCAGCACCCAGGACACCGCAGATACGCAGTATTTT
TRBV5-1	.	.	TRBJ1-3	CASSLGPTPGNTIYF	TGCGCCAGCAGCTTGGGGCCGACACCCGGAAACACCATATATTTT
TRBV3-1/TRBV3-2	.	.	TRBJ1-4	CASSQGSGGGNEKLFF	TGTGCCAGCAGCCAAGGCTCGGGAGGTGGTAATGAAAAACTGTTTTTT
TRBV6-5	.	.	TRBJ1-6	CASSYSVGRDNSPLHF	TGTGCCAGCAGTTACTCGGTGGGCAGGGATAATTCACCCCTCCACTTT
TRBV28	.	once	TRBJ2-5	CASSPFSGVETQYF	TGTGCCAGCAGTCCCTTCTCAGGGGTAGAGACCCAGTACTTC
TRBV4-1	.	.	TRBJ1-2	CASSPGPNYGYTF	TGCGCCAGCAGCCCAGGGCCGAACTATGGCTACACCTTC
TRBV6-6	.	.	TRBJ2-7	CASRRIGGSSYEQYF	TGTGCCAGCAGAAGAATCGGTGGGAGCTCCTACGAGCAGTACTTC
TRBV3-1/TRBV3-2	.	.	TRBJ1-1	CASSPSGVLEAFF	TGTGCCAGCAGTCCATCAGGGGTCCTTGAAGCTTTCTTT
TRBV7-2	TRBD1	.	TRBJ2-5	CASSADADRLETQYF	TGTGCCAGCAGCGCGGACGCGGACAGGTTAGAGACCCAGTACTTC
TRBV19	TRBD2	.	TRBJ2-5	CASSPGGGQETQYF	TGTGCCAGTAGTCCCGGGGGGGGACAAGAGACCCAGTACTTC
TRBV2	.	.	TRBJ1-2	CASSEVTGSYGYTF	TGTGCCAGCAGTGAAGTGACAGGCTCCTATGGCTACACCTTC